The 24 T cell receptor beta chains below all came from one sample that was sequenced in a study of blood T cell repertoires in COVID-19. Using immunoSEQ multiplex PCR, the repertoire was profiled, and TCRdb retains in-frame clones only, with some absent. This table holds some 100,000 clones, 88% found once. Sequenced input: peripheral blood. The receptors stem from a man aged 50-59 years with COVID-19, enrolled during active disease.

The chain has TRBV9 and TRBJ1-6, with a weak D call TRBD1 (6 bases). Trimming left V 3 bases short and J 8 bases short, with 12 bases between. The CDR3 extends over 14 amino acids. CDR1 is SGDLS and CDR2 is YYNGEE in the germline V gene. The CDR3 sequence: CASSAGHPDSPLHF. CDR3 sequence (DNA): TGTGCCAGCAGCGCGGGACACCCAGATTCACCCCTCCACTTT.

The V call is TRBV5-1, the J call TRBJ2-3, with no clear D. Germline V gene lookup returns CDR1 SGHRS and CDR2 YFSETQ. The length of the CDR3 is 15 residues. Between the trimmed V and J ends, which lost 0 bases and 2 bases, there was a span of 10 bases. CDR3 sequence: CASSLAPLSTDTQYF. The CDR3 bases are TGCGCCAGCAGCTTGGCTCCTCTCTCCACAGATACGCAGTATTTT.

V usage is TRBV5-1 and J usage is TRBJ2-7; 9 positions match TRBD1. V gave up 5 bases and J gave up 7 bases; unmatched junction bases: 13. Germline CDR1 and CDR2: SGHRS and YFSETQ. The CDR3 spans 15 residues. DNA of the CDR3: TGCGCCAGCAGGCCCCCCGGGACAGGGAAAGGGGAGCAGTACTTC. Amino acids: CASRPPGTGKGEQYF.

J is TRBJ2-7 and V is TRBV6-6; 7 positions match TRBD1. Germline V gene data show CDR1 as MNHNY and CDR2 as SVGAGI (reference sequence). Trimming cost V 5 bases and J 3 bases; bases outside gene matches: 22. The CDR3 is made up of 19 amino acids. CDR3 nucleotides: TGTGCCAGCAGTCCCATTGCGCCGTACTTAACAGGGGCGATCTACGAGCAGTACTTC. This translates into CASSPIAPYLTGAIYEQYF.

The J gene is TRBJ1-5, the V gene TRBV19, with 11 bases aligning to TRBD1. This CDR3 is built from 14 residues. The V segment lost 7 bases and the J segment 5 bases; nucleotides outside the gene matches: 4. Germline V gives CDR1 LNHDA, CDR2 SQIVND (reference sequence). In DNA form, the CDR3 reads TGTGCCAGTACCACGGGACAGGGGGATCAGCCCCAGCATTTT. Residues: CASTTGQGDQPQHF.

The chain uses TRBV10-3 and TRBJ1-6; TRBD1 matches at 7 bases. The J segment lost 7 bases and the V segment lost 10 bases, leaving 10 bases of the junction unmatched. The CDR3 loop spans 14 amino acids. From germline, CDR1 is ENHRY and CDR2 SYGVKD. In DNA, the CDR3 is TGTGCCACTTCCCGGGGACAGAGAAATTCACCCCTCCACTTT. The encoded protein is CATSRGQRNSPLHF.

This chain joins TRBV12-5 and TRBJ2-1; 9 positions match TRBD1. This CDR3 is 18 amino acids long. The germline V gene has CDR1 LGHNT and CDR2 FRNRAP. V was clipped by 4 bases and J by 3 bases; unmatched bases: 13. CDR3 sequence reads: CASGSLILRDRDYNEQFF. The CDR3 region has the DNA TGTGCTAGTGGTTCCCTAATCCTCCGGGACAGGGACTACAATGAGCAGTTCTTC.

The V and J genes are TRBV7-8 and TRBJ1-6, with 8 bases matching TRBD1. Germline V gene sequence: CDR1 SGHVS, CDR2 FQNEAQ. Germline trimming cut 6 bases from V and 9 bases from J; bases unmatched to any gene: 7. There are 14 residues in the CDR3. CDR3 amino acids: CASSTGQVVSPLHF. In nucleotides, the CDR3 is TGTGCCAGCAGTACGGGACAGGTCGTTTCACCCCTCCACTTT.

The chain is built from TRBV7-9 and TRBJ2-5; TRBD2 might be the D (5 bases). CDR3 length: 11 amino acids. Trimming took off 1 base at V and 11 bases at J, with 8 bases between the two ends. Germline CDR1 reads SEHNR; CDR2 reads FQNEAQ (reference sequence). CDR3 nucleotide sequence: TGTGCCAGCAGCTTAGGGACTCTTCAGTACTTC. This translates into CASSLGTLQYF.

The chain carries TRBV3-1 (or the pseudogene TRBV3-2) and TRBJ1-2; D possibly corresponds to TRBD1 (6 bases). The CDR3 is 12 amino acids. Germline CDR1 is LGHDT and CDR2 is YNNKEL (reference sequence). V was clipped by 4 bases and J by 4 bases, with 7 bases between them. For the CDR3, the DNA is TGTGCCAGCAGCCCGGACAGCTATGGCTACACCTTC. Its protein product is CASSPDSYGYTF.

This clone was detected only a few times. The rearrangement uses TRBV27 and TRBJ1-3; 12 bases match TRBD1. With V trimmed by 6 bases and J by 3 bases, 9 bases remained unmatched. From germline, CDR1 is MNHEY and CDR2 SMNVEV (reference sequence). CDR3 length: 17 amino acids. The CDR3 protein is CASRPYGTGGGGNTIYF. DNA for the CDR3: TGTGCCAGCAGACCTTACGGGACAGGGGGCGGTGGAAACACCATATATTTT.

The sample holds one count of this clone. The chain joins TRBV6-5 to TRBJ2-7, with D perhaps matching TRBD1 (6 bases). This CDR3 has 13 residues. Trimming shortened V by 8 bases and J by 6 bases, and 17 bases separated the two germline ends. CDR1 and CDR2 from the germline V gene are MNHEY and SVGAGI. The CDR3 is CASPRDTSSEQYF. The CDR3 coding sequence is TGTGCCAGCCCTCGGGACACTAGTTCCGAGCAGTACTTC.

The chain uses TRBV18 and TRBJ2-7, with a possible D match to TRBD2 (6 bases). V was cut by 2 bases and J by 2 bases, with 10 bases left in between. CDR3 size: 14 residues. Germline values: CDR1 KGHSH, CDR2 LQKENI. The CDR3 here is CASSPSRTTYEQYF. CDR3 DNA sequence: TGTGCCAGCTCACCAAGCAGGACTACCTACGAGCAGTACTTC.

The rearrangement joins TRBV29-1 to TRBJ1-2; 8 bases fit TRBD1. The V and J ends lost 4 bases and 8 bases, in that order; junction bases with no gene match: 3. The germline V gene encodes CDR1 SQVTM and CDR2 ANQGSEA. The CDR3 loop spans 11 amino acids. The CDR3 region is CSVAGGDGYTF. The CDR3 bases are TGCAGCGTTGCAGGGGGCGACGGCTACACCTTC.

The chain carries TRBV12-3 or TRBV12-4 and TRBJ2-7; possible D gene TRBD1, 5 bases. This CDR3 spans 12 amino acids. V shed 5 bases and J shed 6 bases, with 11 bases lying between them. In DNA form, the CDR3 reads TGTGCCAGCAGTAGGACACCTTCCGAGCAGTACTTC. This translates into CASSRTPSEQYF.

This chain joins TRBV7-2 and TRBJ1-4; 10 bases fit TRBD1. The CDR3 spans 16 residues. The V gene end was trimmed by 5 bases and the J gene end by 7 bases; junction bases not matched to a gene: 10. Germline CDR1 and CDR2: SGHTA and FQGNSA. CDR3 loop: CASSPRFGQGGEKLFF. CDR3 bases: TGTGCCAGCAGCCCGAGGTTTGGACAGGGGGGTGAAAAACTGTTTTTT.

The gene calls are TRBV29-1 and TRBJ1-1, with 8 nucleotides matching TRBD1. Trimming took 7 bases from V and 3 from J; bases not matched to a gene: 7. This CDR3 has 13 amino acids. Germline CDR1 and CDR2: SQVTM and ANQGSEA. CDR3 nucleotide sequence: TGCAGCGCAGGACAGGGTAAAGACACTGAAGCTTTCTTT. The encoded protein is CSAGQGKDTEAFF.

This sequence joins TRBV2 and TRBJ2-1; 16 bases align to TRBD2. Germline assignment: CDR1 SNHLY and CDR2 FYNNEI. The CDR3 covers 19 residues. The V and J ends lost 6 bases and 8 bases, in that order; junction bases with no gene match: 16. In DNA, the CDR3 is TGTGCCAGCAGCCCGGGACTAGCGGGGGGGCCTCTCGTCTCGGATGAGCAGTTCTTC. Translation: CASSPGLAGGPLVSDEQFF.

V usage is TRBV18 and J usage is TRBJ1-6; tentatively, D is TRBD1 (6 bases). Germline CDR1 KGHSH, CDR2 LQKENI. V lost 5 bases to trimming and J lost 4 bases, with 12 bases between them. This CDR3 is 15 amino acids long. The CDR3 spells CASSNDRQYNSPLHF. The CDR3, as DNA: TGTGCCAGCTCAAATGACAGGCAGTATAATTCACCCCTCCACTTT.

The rearrangement uses TRBV4-1 and TRBJ2-7; 7 positions match TRBD1. V was clipped by 7 bases and J by 5 bases; unmatched bases: 14. CDR1 and CDR2 from the germline V gene are MGHRA and YSYEKL. The CDR3 covers 15 residues. This chain's CDR3 is CASTLTPGGWNEQYF. CDR3 sequence (DNA): TGCGCCAGCACCTTAACCCCAGGGGGATGGAACGAGCAGTACTTC.

The chain carries TRBV14 and TRBJ2-7; tentative D call: TRBD1 (8 bases). Between the trimmed V and J ends, which lost 4 bases and 6 bases, there was a span of 13 bases. This CDR3 spans 13 amino acids. Germline-derived CDR1 and CDR2 are SGHDN and FVKESK. CDR3 nucleotides: TGTGCCAGCAGCCCGCACAGGGGGGGCGAGCAGTACTTC. This encodes CASSPHRGGEQYF. The complete variable domain, with remaining parts taken from reference TRBV14 and TRBJ2-7, reads EAGVTQFPSHSVIEKGQTVTLRCDPISGHDNLYWYRRVMGKEIKFLLHFVKESKQDESGMPNNRFLAERTGGTYSTLKVQPAELEDSGVYFCASSPHRGGEQYFGPGTRLTVT.

This chain uses TRBV27 with TRBJ1-6; possibly TRBD1 for D (6 bases). The V and J ends lost 7 bases and 9 bases respectively, with 16 bases between them. Germline V gives CDR1 MNHEY, CDR2 SMNVEV (reference sequence). This CDR3 spans 14 amino acids. DNA of the CDR3: TGTGCCAGCAAATCCGGGACACTCGGTTCACCCCTCCACTTT. Its translation is CASKSGTLGSPLHF.

The chain carries TRBV11-2 and TRBJ1-2; 10 bases are shared with TRBD1. The germline V gene encodes CDR1 SGHAT and CDR2 FQNNGV. V was clipped by 7 bases and J by 4 bases; unmatched bases: 9. This CDR3 spans 15 amino acids. In nucleotides, the CDR3 is TGTGCCAGCAACCGTCCGGGACAGGGGATCTATGGCTACACCTTC. Translation: CASNRPGQGIYGYTF.

J is TRBJ2-2 and V is TRBV27, with a possible D match to TRBD2 (6 bases). CDR1 is MNHEY and CDR2 is SMNVEV in the germline V gene (reference sequence). V was cut by 5 bases and J by 4 bases, with 17 bases left in between. CDR3 length equals 16 residues. CDR3 residues: CASSPSGLIGTGELFF. The CDR3 DNA is TGTGCCAGCAGTCCCTCGGGACTCATAGGCACCGGGGAGCTGTTTTTT.